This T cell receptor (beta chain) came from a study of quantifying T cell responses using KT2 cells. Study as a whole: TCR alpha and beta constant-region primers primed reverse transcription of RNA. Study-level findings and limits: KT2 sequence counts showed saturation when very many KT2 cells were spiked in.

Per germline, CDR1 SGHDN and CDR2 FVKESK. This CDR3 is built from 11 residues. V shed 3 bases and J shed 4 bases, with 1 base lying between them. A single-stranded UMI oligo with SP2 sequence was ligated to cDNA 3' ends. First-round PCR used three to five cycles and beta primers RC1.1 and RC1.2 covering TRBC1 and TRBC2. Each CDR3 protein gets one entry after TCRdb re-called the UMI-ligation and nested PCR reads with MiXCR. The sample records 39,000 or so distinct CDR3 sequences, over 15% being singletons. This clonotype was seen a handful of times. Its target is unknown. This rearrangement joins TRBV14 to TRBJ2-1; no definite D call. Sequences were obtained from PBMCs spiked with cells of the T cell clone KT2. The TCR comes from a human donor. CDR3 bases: TGTGCCAGCAGCCATTACAATGAGCAGTTCTTC. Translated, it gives CASSHYNEQFF.